The 27 T cell receptor beta chains below all came from one sample that was sequenced in a study of T cell repertoires in ileal Crohn's disease. Time point here: neoterminal ileum biopsy at postoperative endoscopy, about 6 months after surgery. The method was immunoSEQ multiplex PCR; TCRdb's version includes in-frame clones alone and lacks a portion of them. The sample comprises about 60,000 clones, roughly nine tenths of which are singletons, and roughly 1.9% rests with the top ten. Input material: ileal tissue. The receptors were gathered from an adult with Crohn's disease.

J is TRBJ1-2 and V is TRBV10-3; TRBD1 aligns across 10 bases. V shed 8 bases and J 3 bases; nucleotides not matched to a gene: 15. The CDR3 has 17 residues. Per germline, CDR1 ENHRY and CDR2 SYGVKD. CDR3 sequence (DNA): TGTGCCATCGGGACCTTAGGTCAAGGACAGGGGGACTATGGCTACACCTTC. Translating it yields CAIGTLGQGQGDYGYTF.

The chain links TRBV9 to TRBJ2-3; 12 bases map to TRBD2. Germline CDR1 is SGDLS and CDR2 is YYNGEE. J was trimmed by 4 bases and V by 4 bases; bases with no gene match: 7. The CDR3 is 16 residues long. The CDR3 spells CASSFDLAGGSDTQYF. The CDR3 nucleotides read TGTGCCAGCAGCTTCGATCTAGCGGGAGGGTCAGATACGCAGTATTTT.

As to this clone: A read error may account for a junction end that differs from germline. The CDR3 coding sequence is TGTGCCAGCAGTTCAGAGCCCAGGGTAACCTTT. Translation: CASSSEPRVTF. The chain employs TRBV6-6 and TRBJ1-1; D may be TRBD1 (5 bases). The V gene's germline CDR1 is MNHNY and CDR2 SVGAGI (reference sequence). The CDR3 is made up of 11 amino acids.

The chain couples TRBV5-6 to TRBJ2-7; D remains ambiguous. This CDR3 spans 16 amino acids. Germline V gene data show CDR1 as SGHDT and CDR2 as YYEEEE. Trimming shortened V by 4 bases and J by 0 bases, and 17 bases separated the two germline ends. The CDR3: CASSLNRKLFSYEQYV. As DNA, the CDR3 is TGTGCCAGCAGCCTAAACAGAAAATTATTCTCCTACGAGCAGTACGTC.

V usage is TRBV27 and J usage is TRBJ1-1; weak D call: TRBD1 (6 bases). This CDR3 has 15 amino acids. Germline V gene data show CDR1 as MNHEY and CDR2 as SMNVEV (reference sequence). V lost 6 bases to trimming and J lost 3 bases, with 17 bases between them. The CDR3 here is CASRLQGGVHTEAFF. The CDR3 DNA is TGTGCCAGCAGATTACAGGGTGGTGTTCACACTGAAGCTTTCTTT.

This sequence joins TRBV9 and TRBJ2-7; possible D gene TRBD2, 6 bases. Germline values: CDR1 SGDLS, CDR2 YYNGEE. The CDR3 consists of 21 residues. The V end was cut by 0 bases, the J end by 0 bases, with 28 bases between. The CDR3 reads CASSVDVGRDLDLPSSYEQYF. The CDR3 nucleotides are TGTGCCAGCAGCGTAGATGTAGGAAGGGACTTGGACCTCCCTAGCTCCTACGAGCAGTACTTC. Together with reference TRBV9 and TRBJ2-7, the CDR3 gives the full variable domain: DSGVTQTPKHLITATGQRVTLRCSPRSGDLSVYWYQQSLDQGLQFLIQYYNGEERAKGNILERFSAQQFPDLHSELNLSSLELGDSALYFCASSVDVGRDLDLPSSYEQYFGPGTRLTVT.

The rearrangement links TRBV27 to TRBJ2-3, with D tentatively TRBD1 (6 bases). The CDR3 covers 13 residues. V was clipped by 2 bases and J by 9 bases, with 12 bases between them. Germline values: CDR1 MNHEY, CDR2 SMNVEV (reference sequence). The CDR3 protein is CASSLQTGSTQYF. Here the CDR3 DNA reads TGTGCCAGCAGTTTACAGACAGGCAGCACGCAGTATTTT.

The chain couples TRBV2 to TRBJ1-3; D may be TRBD1 (5 bases). V was clipped by 8 bases and J by 8 bases, with 16 bases between them. Germline V CDR1 and CDR2: SNHLY, FYNNEI. This CDR3 has 13 amino acids. CDR3 region: CASGQGPRYTIYF. The CDR3 coding sequence is TGTGCCAGCGGTCAGGGCCCCCGTTACACCATATATTTT. The full variable domain, rest sourced from reference TRBV2 and TRBJ1-3, is EPEVTQTPSHQVTQMGQEVILRCVPISNHLYFYWYRQILGQKVEFLVSFYNNEISEKSEIFDDQFSVERPDGSNFTLKIRSTKLEDSAMYFCASGQGPRYTIYFGEGSWLTVV.

The chain employs TRBV4-2 and TRBJ2-2, with a possible D match to TRBD1 (5 bases). The V gene lost 2 bases and the J gene lost 3 bases, with 16 bases spanning the gap. This CDR3 has 17 residues. The germline V gene has CDR1 LGHNA and CDR2 YNFKEQ. CDR3 loop: CASSQSRAGFDTGELFF. Written as DNA, the CDR3 is TGTGCCAGCAGCCAATCTCGGGCAGGGTTTGACACCGGGGAGCTGTTTTTT.

The rearrangement links TRBV7-9 to TRBJ1-1; D is unresolved. The CDR3 length is 15 residues. The V gene's germline CDR1 is SEHNR and CDR2 FQNEAQ (reference sequence). Between the trimmed V and J ends, which lost 5 bases and 4 bases, there was a span of 17 bases. The CDR3: CASSDGRASGTEAFF. The CDR3 DNA follows: TGTGCCAGCAGCGACGGGAGGGCCAGCGGCACTGAAGCTTTCTTT. The complete variable domain, with remaining parts taken from reference TRBV7-9 and TRBJ1-1, reads DTGVSQNPRHKITKRGQNVTFRCDPISEHNRLYWYRQTLGQGPEFLTYFQNEAQLEKSRLLSDRFSAERPKGSFSTLEIQRTEQGDSAMYLCASSDGRASGTEAFFGQGTRLTVV.

The chain carries TRBV5-5 and TRBJ2-3, with TRBD1 as a possible D gene (5 bases). V shed 3 bases and J shed 12 bases, with 11 bases lying between them. The CDR3 sequence is 11 residues long. Germline values: CDR1 SGHKS, CDR2 YYEKEE (reference sequence). The CDR3 protein is CASSWGREQYF. The CDR3 DNA is TGTGCCAGCAGCTGGGGCAGGGAACAGTATTTT.

The chain joins TRBV5-1 to TRBJ2-2; D possibly corresponds to TRBD1 (6 bases). With 0 bases removed from V and 5 bases from J, the gap between germline ends came to 11 bases. The CDR3 consists of 15 residues. Germline V lookup: CDR1 SGHRS, CDR2 YFSETQ. This chain's CDR3 is CASSLDPGDTGELFF. For the CDR3, the DNA is TGCGCCAGCAGCTTGGACCCAGGGGATACCGGGGAGCTGTTTTTT.

J is TRBJ1-1 and V is TRBV4-2; D is uncertain. V was cut by 0 bases and J by 0 bases, with 11 bases left in between. The CDR3 loop spans 16 amino acids. The germline gives CDR1 LGHNA, CDR2 YNFKEQ. The chain's CDR3 is CASSQDWRNMNTEAFF. The CDR3 DNA sequence: TGTGCCAGCAGCCAAGATTGGAGAAACATGAACACTGAAGCTTTCTTT.

The gene calls are TRBV9 and TRBJ1-2; D is uncertain. The CDR3 covers 15 residues. The V and J ends lost 4 bases and 6 bases respectively, with 19 bases between them. The germline V gene has CDR1 SGDLS and CDR2 YYNGEE. The CDR3 protein is CASSPSPFGHDGYTF. CDR3 bases: TGTGCCAGCAGCCCGAGCCCCTTTGGGCACGATGGCTACACCTTC. Based on the CDR3 plus reference TRBV9 and TRBJ1-2, the full variable domain is DSGVTQTPKHLITATGQRVTLRCSPRSGDLSVYWYQQSLDQGLQFLIQYYNGEERAKGNILERFSAQQFPDLHSELNLSSLELGDSALYFCASSPSPFGHDGYTFGSGTRLTVV.

As to this clone: Within the sample, other DNA sequences also encode this same CDR3. This rearrangement joins TRBV29-1 to TRBJ2-2; TRBD2 matches at 12 bases. Germline V lookup: CDR1 SQVTM, CDR2 ANQGSEA. With V trimmed by 5 bases and J by 0 bases, 1 base remained unmatched. There are 15 residues in the CDR3. The CDR3 spells CSVRLAGANTGELFF. DNA for the CDR3: TGCAGCGTTCGACTAGCGGGGGCGAACACCGGGGAGCTGTTTTTT.

The chain is built from TRBV6-1 and TRBJ1-5, with unresolved D. There are 13 residues in the CDR3. Trimming removed 7 bases at V and 6 bases at J, with 13 bases between. CDR1 MNHNS and CDR2 SASEGT come from the germline V gene. CDR3 sequence: CASIGLGSQPQHF. The DNA of the CDR3 is TGTGCCAGCATTGGTCTCGGTTCTCAGCCCCAGCATTTT.

The chain uses TRBV28 and TRBJ1-1, with unresolved D. CDR1 is MDHEN and CDR2 is SYDVKM in the germline V gene. V was trimmed by 5 bases and J by 2 bases, leaving 18 bases between them. The CDR3 has 16 residues. This chain's CDR3 is CASSITPRHRNTEAFF. The CDR3 nucleotides are TGTGCCAGCAGTATAACCCCGCGACACAGAAACACTGAAGCTTTCTTT.

V usage is TRBV2 and J usage is TRBJ1-5, with D perhaps TRBD1 (5 bases). The germline gives CDR1 SNHLY, CDR2 FYNNEI. There are 19 residues in the CDR3. Trimming cost V 8 bases and J 1 base, with 27 bases left between them. CDR3 DNA: TGTGCCAGCTCGGCCAAAGGTAGGGGCAATGTTAAGAGCAATCAGCCCCAGCATTTT. Amino acids: CASSAKGRGNVKSNQPQHF.

In this sample, this clone turned up a few times. The rearrangement links TRBV7-2 to TRBJ1-1; D gene ambiguous. Germline-derived CDR1 and CDR2 are SGHTA and FQGNSA. V lost 3 bases to trimming and J lost 4 bases, with 9 bases between them. CDR3 length equals 13 residues. The CDR3 reads CASSLKGGTEAFF. CDR3 coding DNA: TGTGCCAGCAGCTTGAAGGGAGGCACTGAAGCTTTCTTT.

The rearrangement joins TRBV25-1 to TRBJ1-2; TRBD1 might be the D (5 bases). The CDR3 has 13 amino acids. Trimming left V 4 bases short and J 8 bases short, with 14 bases between. CDR1 and CDR2 (germline): MGHDK, SYGVNS. In nucleotides, the CDR3 is TGTGCCAGCAGTGCCCGGGCGGGGCAGGGCTACACCTTC. It specifies CASSARAGQGYTF.

The chain recombines TRBV19 with TRBJ1-2; D is possibly TRBD1 (6 bases). The CDR3 is 15 residues long. The germline V gene encodes CDR1 LNHDA and CDR2 SQIVND (reference sequence). Trimming took 5 bases from V and 4 from J, leaving 17 bases between them. CDR3 protein: CASSPGRTASYGYTF. CDR3 DNA: TGTGCCAGTAGTCCAGGACGGACAGCCTCCTATGGCTACACCTTC.

Written as DNA, the CDR3 is TGTGCCAGTAGTATAGATAATACAGGGATGAACACTGAAGCTTTCTTT. Protein product: CASSIDNTGMNTEAFF. The V gene is TRBV19, the J gene TRBJ1-1; D is possibly TRBD1 (6 bases). CDR1 is LNHDA, CDR2 SQIVND, per germline (reference sequence). The length of the CDR3 is 16 residues. Trimming removed 0 bases at V and 0 bases at J, with 11 bases between.

The chain links TRBV4-2 to TRBJ1-1; no firm D call. V was shortened by 8 bases and J by 0 bases, with 10 bases between the two germline ends. The germline CDR1 and CDR2 sequences are LGHNA and YNFKEQ. The CDR3 loop spans 13 amino acids. The CDR3 coding sequence is TGTGCCAGCGGCGGGTTAATGAACACTGAAGCTTTCTTT. Protein product: CASGGLMNTEAFF.

A single count supports this clone. This chain uses TRBV7-9 with TRBJ2-1; weak D call: TRBD1 (5 bases). Germline-derived CDR1 and CDR2 are SEHNR and FQNEAQ (reference sequence). The germline V and J ends were trimmed by 5 bases and 5 bases, with 13 bases remaining between them. This CDR3 comprises 14 residues. The CDR3 sequence: CASSVKGLNNEQFF. For the CDR3, the DNA is TGTGCCAGCAGCGTCAAGGGGCTTAACAATGAGCAGTTCTTC.

This clone is a singleton in its sample. J is TRBJ2-1 and V is TRBV6-1; perhaps TRBD2 as D (6 bases). V lost 0 bases and J 7 bases, leaving 7 bases between the germline ends. Germline V gene lookup returns CDR1 MNHNS and CDR2 SASEGT. This CDR3 has 13 residues. DNA for the CDR3: TGTGCCAGCAGTGAAGCCAGCGGGAATGAGCAGTTCTTC. Its protein product is CASSEASGNEQFF.

The chain recombines TRBV29-1 with TRBJ1-2; D remains unclear. Trimming cost V 1 base and J 8 bases, with 14 bases left between them. The CDR3 spans 13 residues. From germline, CDR1 is SQVTM and CDR2 ANQGSEA. CDR3 sequence reads: CSVEAPTGFGYTF. CDR3 coding DNA: TGCAGCGTTGAAGCCCCTACGGGGTTCGGCTACACCTTC.

The chain carries TRBV4-2 and TRBJ2-3, with D unclear. CDR3 length equals 18 residues. Per the germline V gene, CDR1 is LGHNA and CDR2 is YNFKEQ. The V end was cut by 3 bases, the J end by 0 bases, with 19 bases between. The CDR3 DNA sequence: TGTGCCAGCAGCCAGCTAGACGCCCTTCCTCCAAGCACAGATACGCAGTATTTT. Residues: CASSQLDALPPSTDTQYF.